The T cell receptor (beta chain) described here comes from a study of lymphopenia after photon versus proton radiotherapy. Study findings and constraints: Authors raise, but do not show, better survival with proton therapy. Post-nadir diversity loss with photons came from oligoclonal expansion, particularly CD8+ Temra cells.

Trimming cost V 4 bases and J 2 bases; bases outside gene matches: 6. Germline V gene lookup returns CDR1 ENHRY and CDR2 SYGVKD. CDR3 size: 15 residues. TCRdb's table, derived via immunoSEQ multiplex PCR, lists solely in-frame clones and lacks some. This table has 35,000 to 45,000 clones, approximately 80% appearing once. Note on this clone: What it binds is not known.

The receptor's source is an older woman with pancreatic cancer. The V gene is TRBV10-3, the J gene TRBJ2-7; 9 bases match TRBD1. The sample consisted of peripheral blood, taken from a patient treated with proton-based radiotherapy. The CDR3 region is CAISGGQGTAYEQYF. The CDR3 nucleotides read TGTGCCATCAGTGGGGGACAGGGAACAGCCTACGAGCAGTACTTC.